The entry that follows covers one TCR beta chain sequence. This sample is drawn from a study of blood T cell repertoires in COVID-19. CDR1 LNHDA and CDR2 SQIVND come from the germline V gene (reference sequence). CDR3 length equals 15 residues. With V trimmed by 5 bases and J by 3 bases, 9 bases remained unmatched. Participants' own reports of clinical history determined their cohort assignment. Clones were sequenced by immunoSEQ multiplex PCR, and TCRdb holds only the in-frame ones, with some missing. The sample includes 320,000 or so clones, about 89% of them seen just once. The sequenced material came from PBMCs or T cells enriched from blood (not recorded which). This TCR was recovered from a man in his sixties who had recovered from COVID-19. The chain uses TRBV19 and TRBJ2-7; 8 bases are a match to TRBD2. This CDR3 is CASSPTAGGIYEQYF. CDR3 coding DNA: TGTGCCAGTAGTCCCACCGCGGGAGGAATCTACGAGCAGTACTTC.